Below, one T cell receptor beta chain is given with its context. These data originate in a study of cytomegalovirus exposure and HLA in healthy donors. Germline loops: CDR1 SEHNR, CDR2 FQNEAQ (reference sequence). With V trimmed by 2 bases and J by 7 bases, 13 bases remained unmatched. There are 19 residues in the CDR3. The study ran its PCR with 60 Vbeta and 13 Jbeta primers. Produced via immunoSEQ multiplex PCR; TCRdb's table is partial and in-frame only. The sample has about 200,000 clones; 65% to 80% are singletons. V gene TRBV7-9 combines with J gene TRBJ1-6; 11 bases match TRBD1. The sequence came from a girl aged 2-10 years in good health and CMV-seronegative. The sample consisted of PBMCs. CDR3 in amino acids: CASSLSSWRTGGSNSPLHF. CDR3 nucleotides: TGTGCCAGCAGCTTATCTAGTTGGAGGACAGGGGGCTCGAATTCACCCCTCCACTTT.